The 16 T cell receptor beta chains reported below all come from one sample, sequenced in a study of T cell responses to AZD1222 COVID-19 vaccine. Assay used: immunoSEQ multiplex PCR; TCRdb lists only in-frame clones, some missing. This sample carries roughly 99,000 clones, about 89% of them seen once, and the ten largest clones take around 6.6%. This specimen consisted of peripheral blood, obtained 28 days after the second AZD1222 dose. All receptors derive from an adult who received the AZD1222 COVID-19 vaccine.

The J gene is TRBJ1-1, the V gene TRBV18; unclear D gene. The CDR3 is made up of 14 amino acids. The ends were cut back, 3 bases at V and 0 bases at J, with 8 bases in the middle. The germline V gene encodes CDR1 KGHSH and CDR2 LQKENI. The CDR3 DNA sequence: TGTGCCAGCTCACCCGAGTGGATGAACACTGAAGCTTTCTTT. Residues: CASSPEWMNTEAFF.

The V and J genes are TRBV7-2 and TRBJ2-1; 9 bases agree with TRBD2. From germline, CDR1 is SGHTA and CDR2 FQGNSA. CDR3 size: 14 residues. The ends lost 3 bases at V and 6 bases at J; junction bases unmatched: 3. CDR3 protein: CASSFAGGSNEQFF. The CDR3, as DNA: TGTGCCAGCAGCTTCGCGGGAGGGAGCAATGAGCAGTTCTTC.

The chain combines TRBV10-3 with TRBJ2-1, with 7 positions matching TRBD2. The germline gives CDR1 ENHRY, CDR2 SYGVKD. This CDR3 has 16 amino acids. V gave up 0 bases and J gave up 6 bases; unmatched junction bases: 8. CDR3 protein: CAISESLTGGPNEQFF. The CDR3, as DNA: TGTGCCATCAGTGAGTCGTTAACGGGGGGACCCAATGAGCAGTTCTTC.

The chain joins TRBV6-4 to TRBJ2-1, with 9 bases fitting TRBD2. With 2 bases clipped from V and 9 bases from J, the junction kept 11 bases outside the gene matches. Germline CDR1 reads MRHNA; CDR2 reads SNTAGT. The CDR3 has 16 residues. CDR3 nucleotides: TGTGCCAGCAGTGACGGGGCTGCGGGGGGGCGAAGTGAGCAGTTCTTC. Translated, it gives CASSDGAAGGRSEQFF.

J is TRBJ1-2 and V is TRBV24-1; D not certain. This CDR3 has 13 residues. V was clipped by 0 bases and J by 4 bases, with 5 bases between them. Germline CDR1 and CDR2: KGHDR and SFDVKD. The DNA of the CDR3 is TGTGCCACCAGTGATTTGCATAGCTATGGCTACACCTTC. The encoded protein is CATSDLHSYGYTF.

The rearrangement links TRBV7-6 to TRBJ1-6; unclear D gene. Trimming shortened V by 2 bases and J by 8 bases, and 10 bases separated the two germline ends. The CDR3 is made up of 14 amino acids. Per the germline V gene, CDR1 is SGHVS and CDR2 is FNYEAQ. This CDR3 is CASSLTAKDSPLHF. CDR3 sequence (DNA): TGTGCCAGCAGCTTAACAGCTAAGGATTCACCCCTCCACTTT.

The chain carries TRBV5-6 and TRBJ2-7; D not certain. The germline V and J ends were trimmed by 2 bases and 0 bases, with 3 bases remaining between them. This CDR3 comprises 12 residues. Per germline, CDR1 SGHDT and CDR2 YYEEEE. The DNA for the CDR3 is TGTGCCAGCAGCTTTAACTCCTACGAGCAGTACTTC. This translates into CASSFNSYEQYF.

For the CDR3, the DNA is TGTGCCAGCAGTTTAGTACAGGTCGGGCGGCCCCAGCATTTT. This sequence encodes CASSLVQVGRPQHF. The rearrangement links TRBV28 to TRBJ1-5, with a tentative D call TRBD1 (5 bases). V dropped 2 bases and J dropped 9 bases, with 14 bases sitting between them. The CDR3 length is 14 residues. The germline CDR1 and CDR2 sequences are MDHEN and SYDVKM.

V and J are TRBV5-4 and TRBJ2-2; D call uncertain. V lost 1 base, J lost 4 bases, and 11 bases lay in between. Germline assignment: CDR1 SGHNT and CDR2 YYREEE (reference sequence). The CDR3 spans 15 residues. CDR3 sequence: CASSLRLGGTGELFF. The CDR3 DNA reads TGTGCCAGCAGCTTGCGTCTAGGCGGCACCGGGGAGCTGTTTTTT.

V and J are TRBV5-1 and TRBJ1-3; D is unclear. The CDR3 totals 16 residues. Per germline, CDR1 SGHRS and CDR2 YFSETQ. Trimming removed 0 bases from V and 0 bases from J, with 10 bases in between. CDR3 nucleotides: TGCGCCAGCAGCTTGGACAGCCTAGGCTCTGGAAACACCATATATTTT. It is translated as CASSLDSLGSGNTIYF. Drawing the rest from reference TRBV5-1 and TRBJ1-3, the complete variable domain is KAGVTQTPRYLIKTRGQQVTLSCSPISGHRSVSWYQQTPGQGLQFLFEYFSETQRNKGNFPGRFSGRQFSNSRSEMNVSTLELGDSALYLCASSLDSLGSGNTIYFGEGSWLTVV.

This chain joins TRBV28 and TRBJ2-2; D is uncertain. Trimming shortened V by 7 bases and J by 4 bases, and 13 bases separated the two germline ends. The length of the CDR3 is 14 residues. Germline V gene sequence: CDR1 MDHEN, CDR2 SYDVKM. The CDR3 is CASTMDGVTGELFF. The CDR3 coding sequence is TGTGCCAGCACCATGGATGGGGTCACCGGGGAGCTGTTTTTT.

V gene TRBV9 combines with J gene TRBJ1-1; a weak D match, TRBD1 (6 bases). This CDR3 has 13 residues. Germline V lookup: CDR1 SGDLS, CDR2 YYNGEE. Trimming cost V 3 bases and J 2 bases, with 8 bases left between them. CDR3 sequence: CASSEGGNTEAFF. CDR3 DNA: TGTGCCAGCAGCGAGGGGGGAAACACTGAAGCTTTCTTT.

The rearrangement links TRBV28 to TRBJ2-7; D is undetermined. Trimming pared 2 bases from V and 3 bases from J, leaving 8 bases between. This CDR3 is built from 13 residues. The germline V gene has CDR1 MDHEN and CDR2 SYDVKM. As DNA, the CDR3 is TGTGCCAGCAGTTTAAGGAGAAGCTACGAGCAGTACTTC. Residues: CASSLRRSYEQYF.

This clone was detected only a few times. This chain uses TRBV18 with TRBJ2-7; a possible D gene is TRBD2 (6 bases). Germline CDR1 is KGHSH and CDR2 is LQKENI. The CDR3 loop spans 15 amino acids. Trimming removed 0 bases at V and 5 bases at J, with 14 bases between. CDR3 amino acids: CASSPPQGLPHEQYF. The CDR3 DNA follows: TGTGCCAGCTCACCACCTCAGGGACTTCCCCACGAGCAGTACTTC.

The rearrangement joins TRBV19 to TRBJ1-5, with TRBD1 matching over 7 bases. CDR1 LNHDA and CDR2 SQIVND come from the germline V gene (reference sequence). This CDR3 spans 15 amino acids. Germline trimming cut 6 bases from V and 1 base from J; bases unmatched to any gene: 6. The CDR3: CASRTTGSSNQPQHF. The CDR3 DNA follows: TGTGCCAGTAGGACGACAGGGTCGAGCAATCAGCCCCAGCATTTT.

The chain employs TRBV20-1 and TRBJ1-1, with a possible D match to TRBD1 (5 bases). This CDR3 contains 11 residues. V was trimmed by 5 bases and J by 8 bases, leaving 12 bases between them. Germline CDR1 and CDR2: DFQATT and SNEGSKA (reference sequence). Written as DNA, the CDR3 is TGCAGTGCTGGACAAGGTCGGGAAGCTTTCTTT. Its translation: CSAGQGREAFF.